The sequence of this T cell receptor (beta chain) was determined in a study of blood T cells in healthy people across ages. A sample-barcoded 5' primer and a J-beta primer mix were used in a second PCR of roughly 6 to 12 cycles. CDR3-containing paired-end reads numbering at least 3 million came from each sample. One entry per CDR3 protein, called by TCRdb with MiXCR from the 5' RACE reads. This table has some 930,000 distinct CDR3 sequences, around 29% appearing once. V shed 9 bases and J 2 bases; nucleotides not matched to a gene: 5. The CDR3 is made up of 14 amino acids. These records were also assigned to another study, of T cells of mothers and their children.

The chain is built from TRBV12-3 or TRBV12-4 and TRBJ2-1; TRBD2 matches 9 bases. This clonotype was obtained from a woman between 35 and 50 years old in good health. The source material was blood. CDR3 sequence reads: CASQREATYNEQFF. CDR3 sequence (DNA): TGTGCCAGTCAGCGGGAGGCTACCTACAATGAGCAGTTCTTC.